This T cell receptor beta chain is drawn from a study of T cells in Graves' hyperthyroidism and ophthalmopathy (dated 2019 in TCRdb). Some background on the complete study: Peripheral blood samples were taken at initial diagnosis, before any treatment was given. The roughly 100 discovery patients were randomly split 7:3 into training and test sets. Prospective prediction of ophthalmopathy was tested in an independent validation cohort of 18 to 20 hyperthyroidism patients and 15 to 17 patients who later progressed to ophthalmopathy. According to the paper, TCR Vbeta CDR3 sequencing was carried out on 135 peripheral blood samples, which came from some 41 ophthalmopathy, about 75 hyperthyroidism and roughly 17 progressor patients. Following sampling, methimazole starting at 30 mg daily was given to hyperthyroidism patients, and high-dose intravenous methylprednisolone was given to ophthalmopathy patients. The study also compared thyroid tissue and blood T-cell repertoires from a handful of Graves' hyperthyroidism patients. A discovery cohort of about 96 patients, 43 with Graves' ophthalmopathy and 57 with stable Graves' hyperthyroidism, was used to find distinguishing TCR V-J signatures. What the study reported, not specific to this receptor: In validation, the model predicted progression to ophthalmopathy with roughly 70% sensitivity and approximately 72% specificity, a median of roughly seven months before onset. Most expanded thyroid clonotypes (frequency above 0.001) were also detected in blood, suggesting blood repertoires may reflect thyroid immune responses. Ophthalmopathy was separated from stable hyperthyroidism by a 13 V-J signature model, with approximately 89% sensitivity and 81% to 82% specificity obtained in cross-validation and 80%/75% obtained in testing. Sample size was not statistically predetermined, and blinding of investigators to group allocation was not performed.

In the case of this clonotype: No cognate antigen has been identified for it. No per-base quality is available; no much larger clone lies one base away.

The CDR3 sequence holds 13 residues, the cysteine and phenylalanine included. Of the read, only the CDR3 DNA is kept; its 39 bases are in frame from base 1. CDR1 and CDR2 (WSHSY, SAAADI) derive from the germline V gene. V was cut back by 6 bases and J by 1 base, leaving a gap of 9 bases between them. The TCR beta CDR3 regions were amplified from the RNA transcripts. A first-round RT-PCR of the TCR CDR3 used the HTBI primer set with the Qiagen OneStep RT-PCR kit. Libraries were constructed in a second round of multiplex PCR, after which size selection and purification were performed. Sequencing of the libraries was done on an Illumina HiSeq2000 using paired-end 100 bp reads. In the original analysis: SOAPnuke was used to process the raw data, throwing out any read that contained adapters or uncalled bases, had a mean Phred below 15, or lacked an exact constant-primer or identifier match. COPE v1.2.5 was used to merge high-quality paired reads, and clonotypes were defined as unique nucleotide sequences. Clonotypes were aligned to IMGT TRBV, TRBD and TRBJ reference segments using MiTCR v1.1. Analysis was restricted to V-J combinations with a frequency above 0.0001, which covered about 99% of repertoires. The TCS score was defined as the ratio of F50 (clonal expansion) to E x V (chaos), calculated using BLOSUM62-based TCRdist between CDR3 peptides within each V-J. Welch's t-statistics and random forest reduced several hundred V-J features to around 14, which were used in a naive Bayes classifier (R e1071). TCRdb took the public reads, trimmed them with fastp at Q25, ran MiXCR for clone calling and kept in-frame beta chains. Identical CDR3 protein sequences are pooled into one entry, listed with their most common genes and DNA. The V and J calls reflect TCRdb's pipeline rather than the authors' work. The sample table records around 270,000 distinct CDR3 sequences; roughly 20% of these occur just once. The ten largest clones capture about 40% of the sample.

In the ophthalmopathy patients, disease was moderately to severely active, with a Clinical Activity Score of 3 or more, a NOSPECS grade of 4 or more, and a duration of less than 3 months. The study excluded patients with uncontrolled infections, other autoimmune diseases, pregnancy or lactation. Diagnoses were established on the basis of clinical symptoms, serum thyroxine and TRAb, thyroid ultrasound, and orbital computed tomography. PBMCs were separated from roughly 9.3 ml of fresh peripheral blood using Ficoll-Paque density gradient centrifugation. Trizol reagent was used to extract total RNA, and RNA quality was then checked on an Agilent 2100 Bioanalyzer.

In this chain, TRBV10-2 is recombined with TRBJ2-5, with the D gene too uncertain to name. Sequencing was done on a sample of blood. The TCR comes from a man aged 45 to 65 with Graves' ophthalmopathy. The nucleotides are TGCGCCAGCAGCCGCGACCCCCAAGAGACCCAGTACTTC. It encodes CASSRDPQETQYF.